This TCR beta chain originates from a study of blood T cell repertoires in COVID-19 (dated by TCRdb to the early 2020s). Background on the whole study: Collaborator samples came from the United States, Italy and Spain and covered acute and convalescent phases of COVID-19. Samples were obtained from the ongoing ImmuneRACE study (first 160 participants) and from roughly 1,300 subjects provided by 6 global collaborators. The material from the prospective study consisted of cDNA or gDNA derived from T cells, B-cell-depleted T cells, or PBMCs. A de-identified subject ID, COVID-19 status, age in years and sex were almost always included in the sample metadata. The repertoires were released in a freely available public database meant as a resource for research on the immune response to SARS-CoV-2. Deeply sampled blood TCRbeta repertoires from subjects exposed to, actively infected with, or recovered from COVID-19 were included in the dataset. Where available, HLA class I and class II types were obtained from metadata supplied by the sample provider rather than from assay-based typing.

V and J are truncated by 3 bases and 2 bases respectively, leaving an intervening sequence of 4 bases. CDR1 and CDR2 were assigned from the germline V gene as SGHAT and FQNNGV. Including cysteine and phenylalanine, the CDR3 has 12 amino acids. Only CDR3 DNA remains: 36 bases, in frame from the first base. Samples from volunteer blood donors who had recovered from COVID-19 were contributed by a second Seattle source. Whole blood was collected in K2EDTA tubes by collaborating institutions according to the institutions' own protocols. For TCRbeta analysis, collaborators shipped samples as frozen whole blood, isolated PBMCs, or DNA extracted from either of those sample types. The immunoSEQ Assay, a bias-controlled multiplex PCR, was used to amplify TCRbeta CDR3 regions from genomic DNA. From the authors' description of their analysis: Nucleated cell counts per sample were estimated from amplification of reference gene primers within the assay. To quantify the absolute abundance of each unique TCRbeta CDR3 rearrangement, sequence reads were collapsed and filtered. For each sample, productive Simpson clonality was calculated as the square root of Simpson's diversity index over productive rearrangements. As stored in TCRdb, this immuneACCESS dataset retains in-frame rearrangements with V and J assigned. A fraction of the clones does not appear; measured against another copy, unresolved V genes explain less than half of the discrepancy, and the remainder lacks a known reason. Clone size and the V and J calls come from that table; the DNA yielded D and trimming. For this sample there are a few hundred thousand clones; around 84% appear just once. The ten largest clonotypes hold roughly 1.4% of the sample.

For this clone: The specificity of this receptor is unknown. One base away there is no much larger clone; base qualities are not given.

The research as a whole found: Clinical and demographic metadata were provided uncurated, with the amount varying by source and participant.

The rearrangement combines TRBV11-2 with TRBJ1-1; no confident D gene assignment can be made. Material for sequencing was peripheral blood. The sequence was collected from a woman in her 40s who had recovered from COVID-19. The CDR3 amino acid sequence is: CASSFGNTEAFF. The DNA reads as follows: TGTGCCAGCAGCTTTGGCAACACTGAAGCTTTCTTT.